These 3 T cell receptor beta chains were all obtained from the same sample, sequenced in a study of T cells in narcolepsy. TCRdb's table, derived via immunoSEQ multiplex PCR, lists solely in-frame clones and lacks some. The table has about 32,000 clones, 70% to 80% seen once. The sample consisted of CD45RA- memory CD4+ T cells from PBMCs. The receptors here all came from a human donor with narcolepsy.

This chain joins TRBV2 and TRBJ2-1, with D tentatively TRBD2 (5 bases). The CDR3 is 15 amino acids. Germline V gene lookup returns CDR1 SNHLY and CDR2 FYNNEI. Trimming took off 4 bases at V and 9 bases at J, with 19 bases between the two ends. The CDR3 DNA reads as TGTGCCAGCAGTGCCATGTCCCTAGCTTCAGGTGAGCAGTTCTTC. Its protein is CASSAMSLASGEQFF.

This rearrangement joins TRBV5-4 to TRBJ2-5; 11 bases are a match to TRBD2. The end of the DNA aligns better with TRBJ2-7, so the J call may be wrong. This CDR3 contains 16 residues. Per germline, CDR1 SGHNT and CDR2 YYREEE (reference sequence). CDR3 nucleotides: TGTGCCAGCAGCCCCATCCTAGCGGGAGGTTTATACGAGCAGTACTTC. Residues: CASSPILAGGLYEQYF.

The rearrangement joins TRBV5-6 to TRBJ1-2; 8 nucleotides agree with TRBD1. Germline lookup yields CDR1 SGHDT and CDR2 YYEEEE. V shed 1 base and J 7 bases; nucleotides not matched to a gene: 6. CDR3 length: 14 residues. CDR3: CASSLQGAKSGYTF. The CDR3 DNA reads TGTGCCAGCAGCTTGCAGGGGGCGAAATCTGGCTACACCTTC. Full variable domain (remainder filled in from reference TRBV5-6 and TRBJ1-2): DAGVTQSPTHLIKTRGQQVTLRCSPKSGHDTVSWYQQALGQGPQFIFQYYEEEERQRGNFPDRFSGHQFPNYSSELNVNALLLGDSALYLCASSLQGAKSGYTFGSGTRLTVV.